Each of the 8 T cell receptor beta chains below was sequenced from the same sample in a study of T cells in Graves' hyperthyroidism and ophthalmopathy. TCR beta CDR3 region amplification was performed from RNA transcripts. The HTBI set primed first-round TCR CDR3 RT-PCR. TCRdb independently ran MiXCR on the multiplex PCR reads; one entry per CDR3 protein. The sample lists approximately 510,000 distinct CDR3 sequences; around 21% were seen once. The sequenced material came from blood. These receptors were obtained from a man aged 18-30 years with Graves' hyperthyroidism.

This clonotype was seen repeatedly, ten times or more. The CDR3, as DNA: TGCGCCAGCAGTGAGTCGACGGGAGGGACGAACACCGGGGAGCTGTTTTTT. Residues: CASSESTGGTNTGELFF. The rearrangement joins TRBV10-2 to TRBJ2-2; 8 bases are shared with TRBD2. This CDR3 is 17 amino acids long. Germline lookup yields CDR1 WSHSY and CDR2 SAAADI. J lost 0 bases, V lost 0 bases, and 3 bases had no gene match.

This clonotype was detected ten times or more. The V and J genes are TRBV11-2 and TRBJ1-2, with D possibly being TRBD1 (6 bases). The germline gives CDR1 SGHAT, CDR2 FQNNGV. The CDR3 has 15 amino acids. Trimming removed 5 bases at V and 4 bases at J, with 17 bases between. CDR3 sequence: CASSPTRGRGYGYTF. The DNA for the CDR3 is TGTGCCAGCAGCCCCACGAGGGGGAGGGGCTATGGCTACACCTTC.

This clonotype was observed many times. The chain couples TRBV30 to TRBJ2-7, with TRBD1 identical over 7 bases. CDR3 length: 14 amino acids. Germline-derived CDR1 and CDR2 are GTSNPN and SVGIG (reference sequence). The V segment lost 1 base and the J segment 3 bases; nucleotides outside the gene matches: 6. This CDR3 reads CAWSGTGVYYEQYF. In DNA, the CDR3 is TGTGCCTGGAGTGGAACAGGGGTTTACTACGAGCAGTACTTC.

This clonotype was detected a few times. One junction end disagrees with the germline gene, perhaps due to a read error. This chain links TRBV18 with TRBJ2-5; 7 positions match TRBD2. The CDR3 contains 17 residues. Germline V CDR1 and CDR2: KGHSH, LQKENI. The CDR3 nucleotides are TGTGCCAGCTCACCACTCGAGGGAGGGAGGTACCAAGAGACCAAGTACTTC. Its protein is CASSPLEGGRYQETKYF.

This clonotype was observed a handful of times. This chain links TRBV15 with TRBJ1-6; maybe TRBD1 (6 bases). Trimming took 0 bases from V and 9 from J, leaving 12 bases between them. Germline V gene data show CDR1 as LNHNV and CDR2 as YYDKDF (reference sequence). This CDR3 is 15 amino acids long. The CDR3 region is CATSRDRGGGSPLHF. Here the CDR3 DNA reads TGTGCCACCAGCAGAGACAGGGGAGGGGGTTCACCCCTCCACTTT.

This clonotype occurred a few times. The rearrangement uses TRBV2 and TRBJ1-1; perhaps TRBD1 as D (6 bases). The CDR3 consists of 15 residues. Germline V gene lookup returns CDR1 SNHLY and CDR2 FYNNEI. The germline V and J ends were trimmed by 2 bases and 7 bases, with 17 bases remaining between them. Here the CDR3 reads CASSESVQGKIEAFF. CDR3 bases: TGTGCCAGCAGTGAATCAGTGCAGGGGAAGATTGAAGCTTTCTTT.

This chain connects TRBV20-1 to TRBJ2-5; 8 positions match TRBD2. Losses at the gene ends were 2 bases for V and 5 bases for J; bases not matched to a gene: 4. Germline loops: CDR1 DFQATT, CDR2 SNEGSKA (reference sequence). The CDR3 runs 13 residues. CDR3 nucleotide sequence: TGCAGTGCTAGATCCGGGGGGGTGGAGACCCAGTACTTC. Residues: CSARSGGVETQYF.

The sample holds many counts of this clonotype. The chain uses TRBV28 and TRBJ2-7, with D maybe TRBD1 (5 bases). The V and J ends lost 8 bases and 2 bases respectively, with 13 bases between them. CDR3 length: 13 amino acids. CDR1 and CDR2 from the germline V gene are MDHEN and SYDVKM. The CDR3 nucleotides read TGTGCCAGCTGCCCGGACACCCCCTACGAGCAGTACTTC. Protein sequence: CASCPDTPYEQYF.